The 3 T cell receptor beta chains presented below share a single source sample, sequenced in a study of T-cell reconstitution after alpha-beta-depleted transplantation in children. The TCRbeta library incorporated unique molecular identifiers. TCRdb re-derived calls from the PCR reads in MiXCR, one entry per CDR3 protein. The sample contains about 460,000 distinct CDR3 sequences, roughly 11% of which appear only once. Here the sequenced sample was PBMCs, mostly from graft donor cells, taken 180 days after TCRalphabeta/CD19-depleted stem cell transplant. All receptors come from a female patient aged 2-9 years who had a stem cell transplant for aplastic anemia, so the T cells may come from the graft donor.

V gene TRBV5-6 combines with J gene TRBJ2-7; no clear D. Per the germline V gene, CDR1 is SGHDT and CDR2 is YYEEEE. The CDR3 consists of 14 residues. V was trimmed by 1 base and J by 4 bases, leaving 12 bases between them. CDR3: CASSLTQNGYEQYF. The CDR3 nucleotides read TGTGCCAGCAGCTTGACCCAGAACGGTTACGAGCAGTACTTC.

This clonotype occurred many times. The CDR3 reads CASSLIVNTEAFF. The CDR3 DNA reads as TGCGCCAGCAGCTTGATTGTGAACACTGAAGCTTTCTTT. The chain joins TRBV5-1 to TRBJ1-1, with unresolved D. Trimming cost V 1 base and J 0 bases, with 4 bases left between them. The V gene's germline CDR1 is SGHRS and CDR2 YFSETQ. The CDR3 is 13 amino acids.

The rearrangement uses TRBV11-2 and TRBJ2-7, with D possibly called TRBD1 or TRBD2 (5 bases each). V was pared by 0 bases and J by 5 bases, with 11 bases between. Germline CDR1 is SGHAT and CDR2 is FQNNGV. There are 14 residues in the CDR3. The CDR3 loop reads CASSLDGTDDEQYF. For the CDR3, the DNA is TGTGCCAGCAGCTTAGATGGGACCGATGACGAGCAGTACTTC. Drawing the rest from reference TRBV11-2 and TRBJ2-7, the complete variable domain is EAGVAQSPRYKIIEKRQSVAFWCNPISGHATLYWYQQILGQGPKLLIQFQNNGVVDDSQLPKDRFSAERLKGVDSTLKIQPAKLEDSAVYLCASSLDGTDDEQYFGPGTRLTVT.